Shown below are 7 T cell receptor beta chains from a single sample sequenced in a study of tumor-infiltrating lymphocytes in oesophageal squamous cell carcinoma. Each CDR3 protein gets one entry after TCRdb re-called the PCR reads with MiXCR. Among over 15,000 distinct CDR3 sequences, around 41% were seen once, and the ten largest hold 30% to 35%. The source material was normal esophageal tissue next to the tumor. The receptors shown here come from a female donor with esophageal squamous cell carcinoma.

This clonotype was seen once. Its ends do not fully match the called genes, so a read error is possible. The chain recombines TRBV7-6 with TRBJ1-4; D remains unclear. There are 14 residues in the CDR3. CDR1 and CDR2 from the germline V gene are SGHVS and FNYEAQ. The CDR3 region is CASSLAGIGEKPFF. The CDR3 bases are TGTGCCAGCAGCTTAGCGGGGATCGGCGAAAAACCGTTTTTT.

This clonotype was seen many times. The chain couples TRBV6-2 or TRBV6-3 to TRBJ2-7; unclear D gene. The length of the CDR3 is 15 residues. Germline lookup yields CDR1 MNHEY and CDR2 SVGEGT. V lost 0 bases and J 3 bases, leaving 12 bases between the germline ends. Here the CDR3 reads CASSYSPSGHYEQYF. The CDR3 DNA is TGTGCCAGCAGTTACTCCCCGTCCGGGCACTACGAGCAGTACTTC.

The CDR3 DNA sequence: TGTGCCAGCAGTGTCGGGGGGACCCAAGAGACCCAGTACTTC. As protein: CASSVGGTQETQYF. The V and J genes are TRBV12-3 or TRBV12-4 and TRBJ2-1, with TRBD2 matching over 7 bases. The DNA matches TRBJ2-5 better at its end, which makes the J call doubtful. The CDR3 is 14 residues long.

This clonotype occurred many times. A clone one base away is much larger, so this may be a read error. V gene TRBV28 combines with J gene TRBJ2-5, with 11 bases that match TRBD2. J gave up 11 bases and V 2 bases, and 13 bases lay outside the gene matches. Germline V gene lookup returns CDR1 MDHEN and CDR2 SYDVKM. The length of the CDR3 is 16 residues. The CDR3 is CASSLTGTSGSNEQYF. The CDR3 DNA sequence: TGTGCCAGCAGTTTAACCGGGACTAGCGGATCCAATGAGCAGTACTTC.

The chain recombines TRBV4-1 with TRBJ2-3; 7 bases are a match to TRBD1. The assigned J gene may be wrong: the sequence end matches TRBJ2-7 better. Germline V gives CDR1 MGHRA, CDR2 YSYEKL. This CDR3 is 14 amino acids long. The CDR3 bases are TGCGCCAGCAGCCAAGGACAGGGTGGCAATGAGCAGTACTTC. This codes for CASSQGQGGNEQYF.

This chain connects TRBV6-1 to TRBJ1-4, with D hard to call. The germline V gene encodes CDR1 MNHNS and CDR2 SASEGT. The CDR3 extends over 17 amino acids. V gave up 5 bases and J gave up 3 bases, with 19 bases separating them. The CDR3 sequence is CASSKGRPWGPNEKLFF. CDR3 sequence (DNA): TGTGCCAGCAGTAAAGGACGGCCGTGGGGTCCTAATGAAAAACTGTTTTTT.

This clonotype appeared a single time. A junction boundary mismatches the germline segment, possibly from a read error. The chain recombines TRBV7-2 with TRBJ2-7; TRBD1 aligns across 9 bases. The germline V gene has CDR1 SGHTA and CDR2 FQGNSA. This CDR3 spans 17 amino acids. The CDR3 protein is CASSTWDREMGNSPLHF. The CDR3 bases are TGTGCCAGCAGCACCTGGGACAGGGAAATGGGTAATTCACCCCTCCACTTC.